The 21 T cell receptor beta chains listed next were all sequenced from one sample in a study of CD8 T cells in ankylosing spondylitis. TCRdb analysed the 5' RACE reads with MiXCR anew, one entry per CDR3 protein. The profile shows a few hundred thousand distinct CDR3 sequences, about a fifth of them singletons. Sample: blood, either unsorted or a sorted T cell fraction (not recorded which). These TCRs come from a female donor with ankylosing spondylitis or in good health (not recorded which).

DNA for the CDR3: TGCGCCAGCACCCACTTCCGGGACAGTAATTCACCCCTCCACTTT. Its translation is CASTHFRDSNSPLHF. The chain is built from TRBV4-3 and TRBJ1-6; TRBD1 matches 7 bases. This CDR3 contains 15 residues. Germline CDR1 LGHNA, CDR2 YSLEER. J was trimmed by 6 bases and V by 7 bases; bases with no gene match: 9.

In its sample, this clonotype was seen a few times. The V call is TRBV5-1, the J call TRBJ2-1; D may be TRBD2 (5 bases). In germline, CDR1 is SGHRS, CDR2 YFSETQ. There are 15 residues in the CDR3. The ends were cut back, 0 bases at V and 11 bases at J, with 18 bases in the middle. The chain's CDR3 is CASSLVMGESPQQFF. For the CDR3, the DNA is TGCGCCAGCAGCTTGGTAATGGGAGAGAGCCCTCAGCAGTTCTTC.

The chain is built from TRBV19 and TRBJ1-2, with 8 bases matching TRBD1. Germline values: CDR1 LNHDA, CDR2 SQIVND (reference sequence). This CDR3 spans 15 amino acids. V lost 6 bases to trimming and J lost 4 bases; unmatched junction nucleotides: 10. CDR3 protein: CASSQDREVVYGYTF. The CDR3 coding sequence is TGTGCCAGTAGCCAGGACAGGGAGGTAGTCTATGGCTACACCTTC.

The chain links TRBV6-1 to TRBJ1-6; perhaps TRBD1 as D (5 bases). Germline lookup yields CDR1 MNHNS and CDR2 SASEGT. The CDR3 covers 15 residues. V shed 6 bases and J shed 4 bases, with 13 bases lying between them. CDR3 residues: CASRPGRSYNSPLHF. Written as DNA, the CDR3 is TGTGCCAGCAGACCGGGACGGTCTTATAATTCACCCCTCCACTTT.

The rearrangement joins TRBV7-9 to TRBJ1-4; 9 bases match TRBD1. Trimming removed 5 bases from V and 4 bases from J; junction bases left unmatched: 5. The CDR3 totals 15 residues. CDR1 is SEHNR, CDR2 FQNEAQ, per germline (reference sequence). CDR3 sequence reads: CASSPPGQGNEKLFF. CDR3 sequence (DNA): TGTGCCAGCAGCCCTCCGGGACAGGGTAATGAAAAACTGTTTTTT.

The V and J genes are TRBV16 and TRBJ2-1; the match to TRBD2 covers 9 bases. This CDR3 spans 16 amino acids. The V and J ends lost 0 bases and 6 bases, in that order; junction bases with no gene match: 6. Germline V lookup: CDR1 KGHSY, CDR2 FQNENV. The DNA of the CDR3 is TGTGCCAGCAGCCAATCGGCTAGCGGGATTCGCAATGAGCAGTTCTTC. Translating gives CASSQSASGIRNEQFF.

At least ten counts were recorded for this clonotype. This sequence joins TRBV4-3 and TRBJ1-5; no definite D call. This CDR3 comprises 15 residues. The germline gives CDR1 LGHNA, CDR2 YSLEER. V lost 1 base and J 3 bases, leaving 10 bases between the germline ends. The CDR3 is CASSQVYGDNQPQHF. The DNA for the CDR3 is TGCGCCAGCAGCCAAGTTTACGGGGACAATCAGCCCCAGCATTTT.

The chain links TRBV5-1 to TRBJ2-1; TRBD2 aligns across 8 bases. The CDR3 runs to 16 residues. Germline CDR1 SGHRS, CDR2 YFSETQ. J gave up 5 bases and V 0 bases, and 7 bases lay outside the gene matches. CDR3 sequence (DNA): TGCGCCAGCAGCTTGGCCGTGAGCGGGAGCGACAATGAGCAGTTCTTC. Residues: CASSLAVSGSDNEQFF. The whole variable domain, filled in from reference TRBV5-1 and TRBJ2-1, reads KAGVTQTPRYLIKTRGQQVTLSCSPISGHRSVSWYQQTPGQGLQFLFEYFSETQRNKGNFPGRFSGRQFSNSRSEMNVSTLELGDSALYLCASSLAVSGSDNEQFFGPGTRLTVL.

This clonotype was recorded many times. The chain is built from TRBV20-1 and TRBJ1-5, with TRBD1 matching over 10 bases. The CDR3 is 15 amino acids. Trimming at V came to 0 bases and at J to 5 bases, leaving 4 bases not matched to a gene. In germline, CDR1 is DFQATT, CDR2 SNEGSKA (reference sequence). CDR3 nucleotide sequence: TGCAGTGCTAGAGAGAGGGACAGGGGATATCAGCCCCAGCATTTT. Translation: CSARERDRGYQPQHF.

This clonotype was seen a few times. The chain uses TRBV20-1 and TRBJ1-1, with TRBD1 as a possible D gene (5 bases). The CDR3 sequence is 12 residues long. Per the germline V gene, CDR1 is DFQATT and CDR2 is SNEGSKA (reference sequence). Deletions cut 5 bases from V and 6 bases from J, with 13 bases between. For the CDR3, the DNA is TGCAGTGCTGTCAGGGTTACGCCTGAAGCTTTCTTT. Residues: CSAVRVTPEAFF.

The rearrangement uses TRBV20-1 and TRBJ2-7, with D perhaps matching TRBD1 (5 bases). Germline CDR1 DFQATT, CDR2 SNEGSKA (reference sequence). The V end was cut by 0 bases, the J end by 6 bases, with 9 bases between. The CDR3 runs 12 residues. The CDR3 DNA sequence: TGCAGTGCTAGAGATAAGGGGTCCGAGCAGTACTTC. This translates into CSARDKGSEQYF.

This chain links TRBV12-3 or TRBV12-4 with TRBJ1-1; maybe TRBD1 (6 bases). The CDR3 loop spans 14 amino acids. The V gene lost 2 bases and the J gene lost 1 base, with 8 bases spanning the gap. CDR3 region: CASSLRGGNTEAFF. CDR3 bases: TGTGCCAGCAGTTTAAGGGGGGGGAACACTGAAGCTTTCTTT.

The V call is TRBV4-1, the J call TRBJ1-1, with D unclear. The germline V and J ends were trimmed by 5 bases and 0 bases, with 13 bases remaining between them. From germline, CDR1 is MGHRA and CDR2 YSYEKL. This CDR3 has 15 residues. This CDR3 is CASSYLGRMNTEAFF. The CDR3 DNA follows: TGCGCCAGCAGCTACCTGGGCAGAATGAACACTGAAGCTTTCTTT.

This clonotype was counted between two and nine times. The DNA for the CDR3 is TGTGCCAGCAGTTACTCGAAGGGACTAGCGACCGGGGAGCTGTTTTTT. Its protein is CASSYSKGLATGELFF. V gene TRBV6-5 combines with J gene TRBJ2-2; 10 nucleotides align to TRBD2. The CDR3 runs 16 residues. Trimming cost V 0 bases and J 5 bases; bases outside gene matches: 3. Germline values: CDR1 MNHEY, CDR2 SVGAGI.

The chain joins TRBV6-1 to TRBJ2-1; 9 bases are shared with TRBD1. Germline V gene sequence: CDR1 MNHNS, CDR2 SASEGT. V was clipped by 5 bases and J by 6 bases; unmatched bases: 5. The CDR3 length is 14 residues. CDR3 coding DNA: TGTGCCAGCAGTTTCCAGGGACAGGGCAATGAGCAGTTCTTC. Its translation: CASSFQGQGNEQFF.

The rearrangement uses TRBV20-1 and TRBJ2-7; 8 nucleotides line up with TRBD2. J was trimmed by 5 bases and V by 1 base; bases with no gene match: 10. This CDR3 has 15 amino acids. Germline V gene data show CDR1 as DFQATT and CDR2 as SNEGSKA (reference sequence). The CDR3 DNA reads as TGCAGTGCTAGAGGCTCGGGGACTAGTTCCCACGAGCAGTACTTC. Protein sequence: CSARGSGTSSHEQYF.

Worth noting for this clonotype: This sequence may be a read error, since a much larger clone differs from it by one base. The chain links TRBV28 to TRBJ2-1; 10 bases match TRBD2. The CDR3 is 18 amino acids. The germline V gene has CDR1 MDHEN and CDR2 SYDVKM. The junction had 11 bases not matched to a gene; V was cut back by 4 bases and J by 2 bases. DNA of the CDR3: TGTGCCAGCAGTTCGGGAGGTAGCGGGAGGAGGACCTACAATGAGCAGTTCTTC. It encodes CASSSGGSGRRTYNEQFF.

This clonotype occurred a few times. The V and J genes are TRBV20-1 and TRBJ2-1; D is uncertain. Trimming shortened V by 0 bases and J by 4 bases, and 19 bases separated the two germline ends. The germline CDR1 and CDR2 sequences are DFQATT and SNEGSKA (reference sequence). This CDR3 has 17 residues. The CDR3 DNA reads TGCAGTGCTAGAGATCTGCTGGGGATTAAAGGGTACAATGAGCAGTTCTTC. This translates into CSARDLLGIKGYNEQFF.

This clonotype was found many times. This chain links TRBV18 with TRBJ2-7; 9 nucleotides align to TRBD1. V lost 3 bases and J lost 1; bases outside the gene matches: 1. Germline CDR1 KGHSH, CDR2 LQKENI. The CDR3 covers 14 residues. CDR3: CASSPGTGSYEQYF. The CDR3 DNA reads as TGTGCCAGCTCACCGGGGACAGGGTCCTACGAGCAGTACTTC.

For the CDR3, the DNA is TGTGCCAGCAGCGTAGAAAGCGGGAGGGGTGAGGATGAGCAGTTCTTC. Its translation is CASSVESGRGEDEQFF. The chain combines TRBV9 with TRBJ2-1, with 10 bases fitting TRBD2. CDR1 SGDLS and CDR2 YYNGEE come from the germline V gene. CDR3 length equals 16 residues. The ends lost 0 bases at V and 8 bases at J; junction bases unmatched: 8.

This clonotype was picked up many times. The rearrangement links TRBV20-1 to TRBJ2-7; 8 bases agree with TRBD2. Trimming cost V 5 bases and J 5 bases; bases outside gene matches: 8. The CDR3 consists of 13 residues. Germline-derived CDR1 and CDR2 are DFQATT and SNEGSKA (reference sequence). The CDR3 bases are TGCAGTGCTCGGGGGGGGAGGGTCGACGAGCAGTACTTC. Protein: CSARGGRVDEQYF.